This TCR beta chain stems from a study of naive and memory T cell subsets. An oligonucleotide containing a UMI was ligated to the 3' end of TCR cDNA. Germline V gene sequence: CDR1 LGHDT, CDR2 YNNKEL (reference sequence). Losses at the gene ends were 0 bases for V and 6 bases for J; bases not matched to a gene: 3. The CDR3 runs to 15 residues. The SP2 primer and nested alpha and beta constant region primers amplified ligated cDNA in four rounds. Reverse transcription of blood and skin TCR RNA was primed at alpha and beta constant regions. TCRdb re-analysed the UMI-ligation and nested PCR reads in MiXCR, keeping a single row per CDR3 protein. The table shows about 26,000 distinct CDR3 sequences, with 5.2% occurring only once. This clonotype was found many times.

The TCR originated in an adult in good health. This sequence joins TRBV3-1 and TRBJ2-4; 9 bases map to TRBD1. Specimen: blood. As DNA, the CDR3 is TGTGCCAGCAGCCAAGAAGGACAGGGGAGAAACATTCAGTACTTC. Residues: CASSQEGQGRNIQYF.